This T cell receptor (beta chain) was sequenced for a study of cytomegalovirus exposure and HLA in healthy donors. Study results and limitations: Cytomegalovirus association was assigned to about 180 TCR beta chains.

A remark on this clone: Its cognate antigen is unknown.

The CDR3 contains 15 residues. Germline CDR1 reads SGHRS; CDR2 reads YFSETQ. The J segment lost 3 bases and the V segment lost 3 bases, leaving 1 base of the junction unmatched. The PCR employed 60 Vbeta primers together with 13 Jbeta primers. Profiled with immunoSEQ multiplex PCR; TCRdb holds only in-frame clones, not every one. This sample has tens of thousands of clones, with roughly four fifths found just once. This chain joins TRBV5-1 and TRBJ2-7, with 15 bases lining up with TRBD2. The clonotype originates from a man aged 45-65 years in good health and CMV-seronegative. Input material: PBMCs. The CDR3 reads CASSWTSGGGYEQYF. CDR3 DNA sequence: TGCGCCAGCAGCTGGACTAGCGGGGGGGGCTACGAGCAGTACTTC.